These 5 T cell receptor beta chains were sequenced from one sample in a study of cytomegalovirus exposure and HLA in healthy donors. 60 Vbeta and 13 Jbeta primers were used in PCR. Some clones are missing from TCRdb's copy, which holds only in-frame ones; the method was immunoSEQ multiplex PCR. This sample's table reports about 130,000 clones. The sample was PBMCs. The receptors originated from a woman aged 60-75 years in good health and CMV-seronegative.

J is TRBJ2-3 and V is TRBV5-1; 8 bases fit TRBD1. This CDR3 has 16 amino acids. The germline V gene encodes CDR1 SGHRS and CDR2 YFSETQ. The V gene end was trimmed by 0 bases and the J gene end by 4 bases; junction bases not matched to a gene: 7. In DNA form, the CDR3 reads TGCGCCAGCAGCTTGGCCGGACAGGGAAAGGCAGATACGCAGTATTTT. This sequence encodes CASSLAGQGKADTQYF. Complete variable domain (other parts from reference TRBV5-1 and TRBJ2-3): KAGVTQTPRYLIKTRGQQVTLSCSPISGHRSVSWYQQTPGQGLQFLFEYFSETQRNKGNFPGRFSGRQFSNSRSEMNVSTLELGDSALYLCASSLAGQGKADTQYFGPGTRLTVL.

The J gene is TRBJ2-3, the V gene TRBV7-9, with TRBD2 matching over 14 bases. V lost 5 bases to trimming and J lost 4 bases; unmatched junction nucleotides: 11. Germline CDR1 is SEHNR and CDR2 is FQNEAQ (reference sequence). CDR3 length: 18 residues. Here the CDR3 DNA reads TGTGCCAGCAGCCCCCCAGGGACTAGCGGGAGAAGAGCAGATACGCAGTATTTT. Protein: CASSPPGTSGRRADTQYF.

CDR3 in DNA: TGTGCCGGGACTTCCGCAGATACGCAGTATTTT. This encodes CAGTSADTQYF. The V gene is TRBV30, the J gene TRBJ2-3; D perhaps matches TRBD2 (6 bases). This CDR3 contains 11 residues. Deletions cut 8 bases from V and 4 bases from J, with 10 bases between. Germline-derived CDR1 and CDR2 are GTSNPN and SVGIG (reference sequence).

This chain joins TRBV30 and TRBJ2-4; tentative D call: TRBD2 (7 bases). Between the trimmed V and J ends, which lost 0 bases and 5 bases, there was a span of 11 bases. Germline lookup yields CDR1 GTSNPN and CDR2 SVGIG (reference sequence). This CDR3 is built from 14 residues. CDR3 loop: CAWSVGGVQNIQYF. CDR3 sequence (DNA): TGTGCCTGGAGTGTAGGGGGGGTCCAAAACATTCAGTACTTC.

The chain carries TRBV5-1 and TRBJ2-3; a possible D gene is TRBD2 (6 bases). V lost 0 bases to trimming and J lost 0 bases, with 8 bases between them. CDR1 SGHRS and CDR2 YFSETQ come from the germline V gene. The CDR3 length is 15 residues. The CDR3 spells CASSLVAVSTDTQYF. The CDR3 bases are TGCGCCAGCAGCTTGGTAGCGGTTAGCACAGATACGCAGTATTTT.